The clone carrying this T cell receptor beta chain was seen a few times. The antigen is unknown. The study ran its PCR with 60 Vbeta and 13 Jbeta primers. Assay: immunoSEQ multiplex PCR; the TCRdb copy retains only in-frame clones and omits some. The repertoire includes 65,000 to 75,000 clones, 68% of them detected once, and just over 2% sits in the top ten. The sample comes from a study of cytomegalovirus exposure and HLA in healthy donors. Germline trimming cut 9 bases from V and 2 bases from J; bases unmatched to any gene: 4. Germline CDR1 is SNHLY and CDR2 is FYNNEI. This CDR3 is 12 amino acids long. General study findings and limits: On later analysis, the bulk of CMV-associated TCR beta chains appeared to be HLA-restricted.

J is TRBJ2-7 and V is TRBV2; 7 bases are shared with TRBD1. Sequenced sample: PBMCs. The receptor's source is a woman aged 25 to 39 in good health and CMV-seronegative. Here the CDR3 reads CASPGQTYEQYF. For the CDR3, the DNA is TGTGCCAGTCCGGGACAGACCTACGAGCAGTACTTC. The full variable domain, completed using reference TRBV2 and TRBJ2-7, is EPEVTQTPSHQVTQMGQEVILRCVPISNHLYFYWYRQILGQKVEFLVSFYNNEISEKSEIFDDQFSVERPDGSNFTLKIRSTKLEDSAMYFCASPGQTYEQYFGPGTRLTVT.